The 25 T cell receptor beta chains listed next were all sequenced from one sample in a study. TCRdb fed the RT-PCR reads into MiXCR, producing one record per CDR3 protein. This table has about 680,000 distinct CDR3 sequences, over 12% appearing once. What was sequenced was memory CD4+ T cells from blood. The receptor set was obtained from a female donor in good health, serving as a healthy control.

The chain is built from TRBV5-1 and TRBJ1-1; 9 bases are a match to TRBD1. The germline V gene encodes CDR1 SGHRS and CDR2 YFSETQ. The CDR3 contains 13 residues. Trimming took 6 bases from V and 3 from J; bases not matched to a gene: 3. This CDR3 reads CASKQGADTEAFF. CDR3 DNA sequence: TGCGCCAGCAAACAGGGGGCCGACACTGAAGCTTTCTTT.

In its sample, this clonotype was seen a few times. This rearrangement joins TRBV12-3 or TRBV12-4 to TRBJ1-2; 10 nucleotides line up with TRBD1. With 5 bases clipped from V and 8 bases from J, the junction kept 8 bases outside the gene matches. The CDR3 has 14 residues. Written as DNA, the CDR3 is TGTGCCAGCAGTCCTCGACAGGGGGCGTGGGGCTACACCTTC. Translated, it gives CASSPRQGAWGYTF.

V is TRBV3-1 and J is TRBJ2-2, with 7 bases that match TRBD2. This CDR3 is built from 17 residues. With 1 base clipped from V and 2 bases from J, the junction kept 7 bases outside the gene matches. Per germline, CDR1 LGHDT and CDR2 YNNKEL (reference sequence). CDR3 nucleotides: TGTGCCAGCAGCCAAGGGGAGGGGAAGGCAAACACCGGGGAGCTGTTTTTT. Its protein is CASSQGEGKANTGELFF.

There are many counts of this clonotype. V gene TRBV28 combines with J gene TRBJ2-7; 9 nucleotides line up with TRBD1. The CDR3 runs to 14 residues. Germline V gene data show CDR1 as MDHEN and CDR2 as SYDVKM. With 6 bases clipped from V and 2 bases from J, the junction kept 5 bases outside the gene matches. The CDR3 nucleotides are TGTGCCAGCAGCTCGACAGGGGGGGCCTACGAGCAGTACTTC. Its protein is CASSSTGGAYEQYF.

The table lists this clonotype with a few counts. The CDR3 DNA sequence: TGTGCCAGCAGCCGGGCGTTGGGGACGATTTACAATGAGCAGTTCTTC. Encoded protein: CASSRALGTIYNEQFF. The chain has TRBV4-2 and TRBJ2-1, with D perhaps matching TRBD1 or TRBD2 (5 bases each). Germline CDR1 LGHNA, CDR2 YNFKEQ. V was shortened by 4 bases and J by 4 bases, with 17 bases between the two germline ends. The CDR3 length is 16 residues.

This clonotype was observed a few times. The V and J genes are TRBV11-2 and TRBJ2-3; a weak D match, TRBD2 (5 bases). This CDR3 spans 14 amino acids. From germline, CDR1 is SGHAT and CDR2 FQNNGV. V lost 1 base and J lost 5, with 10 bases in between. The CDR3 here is CASSLVSGKDTQYF. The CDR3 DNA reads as TGTGCCAGCAGCTTAGTGAGCGGAAAAGATACGCAGTATTTT. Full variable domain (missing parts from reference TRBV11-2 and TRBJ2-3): EAGVAQSPRYKIIEKRQSVAFWCNPISGHATLYWYQQILGQGPKLLIQFQNNGVVDDSQLPKDRFSAERLKGVDSTLKIQPAKLEDSAVYLCASSLVSGKDTQYFGPGTRLTVL.

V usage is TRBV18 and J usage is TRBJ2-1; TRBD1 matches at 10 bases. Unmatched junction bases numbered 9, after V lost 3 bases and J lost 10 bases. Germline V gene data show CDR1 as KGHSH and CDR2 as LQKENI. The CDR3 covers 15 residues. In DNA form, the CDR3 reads TGTGCCAGCTCACCGAGGGACAGGGGCGATGTGGAGCAGTTCTTC. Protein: CASSPRDRGDVEQFF.

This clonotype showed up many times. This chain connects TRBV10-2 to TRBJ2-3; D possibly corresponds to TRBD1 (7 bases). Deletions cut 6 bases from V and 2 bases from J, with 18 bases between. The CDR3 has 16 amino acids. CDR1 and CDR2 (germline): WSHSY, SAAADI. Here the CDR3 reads CASSDPTGRDTDTQYF. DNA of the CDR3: TGCGCCAGCAGCGACCCGACAGGGCGGGACACAGATACGCAGTATTTT.

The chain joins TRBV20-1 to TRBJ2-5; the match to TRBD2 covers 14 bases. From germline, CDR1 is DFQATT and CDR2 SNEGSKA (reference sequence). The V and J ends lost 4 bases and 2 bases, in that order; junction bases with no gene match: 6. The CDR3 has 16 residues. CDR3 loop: CSATGLAGDGQETQYF. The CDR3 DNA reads TGCAGTGCTACGGGACTAGCGGGAGACGGTCAAGAGACCCAGTACTTC.

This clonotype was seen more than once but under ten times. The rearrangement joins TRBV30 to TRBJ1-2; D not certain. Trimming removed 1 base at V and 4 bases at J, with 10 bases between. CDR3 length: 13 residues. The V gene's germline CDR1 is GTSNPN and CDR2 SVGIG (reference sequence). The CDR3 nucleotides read TGTGCCTGGAGTGGATCTTACGCCTATGGCTACACCTTC. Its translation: CAWSGSYAYGYTF.

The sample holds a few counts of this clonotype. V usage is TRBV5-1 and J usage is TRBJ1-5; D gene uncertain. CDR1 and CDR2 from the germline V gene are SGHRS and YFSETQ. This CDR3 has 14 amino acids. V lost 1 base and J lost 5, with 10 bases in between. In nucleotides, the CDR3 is TGCGCCAGCAGCTTGAATCCAGGAGATCAGCCCCAGCATTTT. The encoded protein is CASSLNPGDQPQHF.

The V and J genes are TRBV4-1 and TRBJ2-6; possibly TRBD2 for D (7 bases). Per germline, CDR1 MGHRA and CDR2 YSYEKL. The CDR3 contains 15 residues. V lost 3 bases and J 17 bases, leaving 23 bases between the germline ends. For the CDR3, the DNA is TGCGCCAGCAGCCATCCCCTGGGTGTGGGGGGGGCGATGACTTTC. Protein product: CASSHPLGVGGAMTF.

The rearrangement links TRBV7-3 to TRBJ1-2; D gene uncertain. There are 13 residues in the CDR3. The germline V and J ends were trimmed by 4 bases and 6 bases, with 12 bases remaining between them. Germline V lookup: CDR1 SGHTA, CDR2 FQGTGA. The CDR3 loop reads CASSSGFFHGYTF. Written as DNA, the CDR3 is TGTGCCAGCAGCTCTGGCTTTTTTCATGGCTACACCTTC.

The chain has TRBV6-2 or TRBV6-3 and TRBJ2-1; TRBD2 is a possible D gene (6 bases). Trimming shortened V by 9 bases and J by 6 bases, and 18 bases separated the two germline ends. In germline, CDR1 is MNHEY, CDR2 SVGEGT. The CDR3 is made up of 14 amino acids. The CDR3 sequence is CASRDLPPGNEQFF. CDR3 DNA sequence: TGTGCCAGTCGGGACTTACCCCCGGGCAATGAGCAGTTCTTC.

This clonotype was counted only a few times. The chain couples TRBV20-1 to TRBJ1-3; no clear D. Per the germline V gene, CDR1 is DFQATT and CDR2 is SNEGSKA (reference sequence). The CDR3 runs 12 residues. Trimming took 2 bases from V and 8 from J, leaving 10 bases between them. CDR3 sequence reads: CSARRDVDTIYF. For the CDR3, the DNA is TGCAGTGCTAGACGGGATGTGGACACCATATATTTT.

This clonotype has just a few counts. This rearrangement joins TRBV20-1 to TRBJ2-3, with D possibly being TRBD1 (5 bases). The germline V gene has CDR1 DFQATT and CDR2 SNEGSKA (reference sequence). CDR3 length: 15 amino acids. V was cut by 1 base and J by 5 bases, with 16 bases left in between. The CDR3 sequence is CSARGTGDMGDTQYF. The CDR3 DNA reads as TGCAGTGCTAGAGGTACAGGAGACATGGGAGATACGCAGTATTTT.

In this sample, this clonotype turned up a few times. The CDR3 nucleotides read TGTGCCAGCAGCTTCTTGGGGGAGCTCGGAAACACCATATATTTT. It is translated as CASSFLGELGNTIYF. The gene calls are TRBV5-6 and TRBJ1-3, with TRBD1 as a possible D gene (5 bases). The germline gives CDR1 SGHDT, CDR2 YYEEEE. V gave up 2 bases and J gave up 4 bases, with 13 bases separating them. CDR3 size: 15 residues.

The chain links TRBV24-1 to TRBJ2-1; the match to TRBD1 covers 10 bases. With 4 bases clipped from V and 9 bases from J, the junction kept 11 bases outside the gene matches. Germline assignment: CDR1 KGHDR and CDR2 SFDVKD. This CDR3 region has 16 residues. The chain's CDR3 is CATSEGSGDRGSEQFF. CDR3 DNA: TGTGCCACCAGTGAGGGGAGTGGGGACAGGGGCAGTGAGCAGTTCTTC.

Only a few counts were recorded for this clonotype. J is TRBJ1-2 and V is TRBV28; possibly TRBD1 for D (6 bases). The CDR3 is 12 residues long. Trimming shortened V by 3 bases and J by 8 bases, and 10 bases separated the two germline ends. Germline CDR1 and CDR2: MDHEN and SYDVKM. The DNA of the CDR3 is TGTGCCAGCAGTTTCAGGGGTAGAGGCTACACCTTC. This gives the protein CASSFRGRGYTF.

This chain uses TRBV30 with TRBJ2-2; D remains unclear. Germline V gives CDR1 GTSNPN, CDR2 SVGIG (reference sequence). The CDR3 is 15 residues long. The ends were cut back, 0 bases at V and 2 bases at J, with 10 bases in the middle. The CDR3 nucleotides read TGTGCCTGGAGTGTACGTGGCTATAACACCGGGGAGCTGTTTTTT. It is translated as CAWSVRGYNTGELFF.

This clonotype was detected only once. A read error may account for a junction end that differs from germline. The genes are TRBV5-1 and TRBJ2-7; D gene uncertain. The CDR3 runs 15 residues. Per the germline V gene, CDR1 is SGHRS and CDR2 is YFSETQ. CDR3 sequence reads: CARSLEVMGSYEQYF. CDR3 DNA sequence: TGCGCCAGAAGCTTGGAAGTGATGGGGTCCTACGAGCAGTACTTC. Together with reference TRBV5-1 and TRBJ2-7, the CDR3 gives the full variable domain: KAGVTQTPRYLIKTRGQQVTLSCSPISGHRSVSWYQQTPGQGLQFLFEYFSETQRNKGNFPGRFSGRQFSNSRSEMNVSTLELGDSALYLCARSLEVMGSYEQYFGPGTRLTVT.

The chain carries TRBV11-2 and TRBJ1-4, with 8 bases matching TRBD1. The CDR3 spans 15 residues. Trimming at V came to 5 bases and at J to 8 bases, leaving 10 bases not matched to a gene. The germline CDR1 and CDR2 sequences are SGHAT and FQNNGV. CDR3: CASSGRTGLREKLFF. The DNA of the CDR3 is TGTGCCAGCAGCGGGCGGACAGGGCTACGGGAAAAACTGTTTTTT.

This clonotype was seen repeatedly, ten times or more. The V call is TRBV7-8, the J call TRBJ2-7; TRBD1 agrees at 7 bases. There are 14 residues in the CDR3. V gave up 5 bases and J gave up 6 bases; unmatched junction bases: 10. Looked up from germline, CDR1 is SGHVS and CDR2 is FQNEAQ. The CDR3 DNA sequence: TGTGCCAGCAGCCGTATTCTCGACAGGGCCGAGCAGTACTTC. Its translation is CASSRILDRAEQYF.

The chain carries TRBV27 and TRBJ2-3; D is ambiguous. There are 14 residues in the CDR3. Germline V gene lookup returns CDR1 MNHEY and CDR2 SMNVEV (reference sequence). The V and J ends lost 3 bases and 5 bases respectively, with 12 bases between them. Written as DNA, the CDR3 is TGTGCCAGCAGTTTGGGGAAGGTGGAAGATACGCAGTATTTT. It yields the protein CASSLGKVEDTQYF.

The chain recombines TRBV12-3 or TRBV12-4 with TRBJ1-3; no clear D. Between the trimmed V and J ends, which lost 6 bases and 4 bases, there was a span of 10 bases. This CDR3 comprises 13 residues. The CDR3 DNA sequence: TGTGCCAGCAGACCGACCCCCGGAAACACCATATATTTT. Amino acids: CASRPTPGNTIYF.